This T cell receptor beta chain is drawn from a study of blood T cell repertoires in COVID-19. Study-level information: From T cells, B-cell-depleted T cells, or PBMCs came the material, which was cDNA or gDNA.

How the authors handled the data: The authors estimated nucleated cell counts from reference gene primer amplification. Some clones are missing from TCRdb's copy, which holds only in-frame ones; the method was immunoSEQ multiplex PCR. D and trimming were read from the DNA, whereas the V and J calls and clone size are those reported in that table. The sample carries some 390,000 clones, 70% to 90% recorded once. Followed over time, Seattle patients had been enrolled while infection was active. What was sequenced was peripheral blood. The TCR was taken from a woman between 40 and 50 years old with COVID-19, enrolled during active disease.

The CDR3 sequence is CASSYPVGGPFNTEAFF. The CDR3 DNA is TGTGCCAGCAGTTATCCGGTCGGGGGGCCATTTAACACTGAAGCTTTCTTT. The chain carries TRBV6-2 or TRBV6-3 and TRBJ1-1; possible D gene TRBD1, 6 bases. The germline CDR1 and CDR2 sequences are MNHEY and SVGEGT. The CDR3 has 17 residues. V was pared by 3 bases and J by 2 bases, with 19 bases between.